One sample yielded the 32 T cell receptor beta chains listed below, sequenced in a study of shared clonotypes between healthy human individuals. Sequencing used immunoSEQ multiplex PCR; TCRdb keeps in-frame clones, though not all of them. The top ten hold around 0.37% of the sample, which has 2,500,000 or so clones, approximately 93% seen once. Sequencing used naive CD4+ T cells from PBMCs. The subset is: CD45RA+ positively selected. These receptors came from a man between 18 and 35 years old in good health. Some clones in this sample may be carry-over from other donors' samples.

This clone was recorded once. The J gene is TRBJ2-3, the V gene TRBV27; D unresolved. Trimming removed 6 bases at V and 6 bases at J, with 7 bases between. The germline CDR1 and CDR2 sequences are MNHEY and SMNVEV (reference sequence). The length of the CDR3 is 11 residues. The CDR3 sequence is CASRLRDTQYF. CDR3 DNA: TGTGCCAGCAGACTCAGGGATACGCAGTATTTT.

About this clone itself: In the same sample, other DNA sequences code for this CDR3. The rearrangement joins TRBV6-6 to TRBJ2-2, with 7 bases fitting TRBD1. Trimming at V came to 6 bases and at J to 1 base, leaving 5 bases not matched to a gene. Germline V gene lookup returns CDR1 MNHNY and CDR2 SVGAGI (reference sequence). The CDR3 has 15 residues. The CDR3 spells CASRTGQKNTGELFF. DNA for the CDR3: TGTGCCAGCAGGACGGGACAGAAGAACACCGGGGAGCTGTTTTTT.

The V and J genes are TRBV2 and TRBJ2-3; the D gene is possibly TRBD2 (5 bases). Per the germline V gene, CDR1 is SNHLY and CDR2 is FYNNEI. Trimming stripped 6 bases from V and 4 bases from J, with 8 bases between. This CDR3 region has 12 residues. The CDR3 bases are TGTGCCAGCAGGAGCGGTGCAGATACGCAGTATTTT. Residues: CASRSGADTQYF.

Details on this clone: The same CDR3 can be traced to other DNA sequences in this sample. The J gene is TRBJ2-1, the V gene TRBV9, with 10 bases identical to TRBD1. With 0 bases clipped from V and 4 bases from J, the junction kept 1 base outside the gene matches. This CDR3 has 15 amino acids. The germline V gene has CDR1 SGDLS and CDR2 YYNGEE. CDR3 DNA sequence: TGTGCCAGCAGCGTAGGACAGGGGGCGTACAATGAGCAGTTCTTC. Translated, it gives CASSVGQGAYNEQFF.

The chain has TRBV28 and TRBJ1-1; 8 bases are shared with TRBD1. Looked up from germline, CDR1 is MDHEN and CDR2 is SYDVKM. Trimming removed 4 bases from V and 8 bases from J; junction bases left unmatched: 6. The CDR3 runs 13 residues. CDR3 residues: CASSSYRGTEAFF. For the CDR3, the DNA is TGTGCCAGCAGTTCTTACAGGGGGACCGAAGCTTTCTTT. Complete variable domain (other parts from reference TRBV28 and TRBJ1-1): DVKVTQSSRYLVKRTGEKVFLECVQDMDHENMFWYRQDPGLGLRLIYFSYDVKMKEKGDIPEGYSVSREKKERFSLILESASTNQTSMYLCASSSYRGTEAFFGQGTRLTVV.

The chain links TRBV7-6 to TRBJ2-1; no firm D call. The ends were cut back, 1 base at V and 9 bases at J, with 10 bases in the middle. Germline-derived CDR1 and CDR2 are SGHVS and FNYEAQ. The CDR3 sequence is 13 residues long. The CDR3 DNA is TGTGCCAGCAGCTTAGTTTACTTAAGTGAGCAGTTCTTC. Translated: CASSLVYLSEQFF.

The chain links TRBV2 to TRBJ1-5; 8 positions agree with TRBD1. J gave up 1 base and V 9 bases, and 5 bases lay outside the gene matches. The CDR3 extends over 14 amino acids. In germline, CDR1 is SNHLY, CDR2 FYNNEI. The CDR3 coding sequence is TGTGCCAGTACCAGGGGGCCGAGCAATCAGCCCCAGCATTTT. This encodes CASTRGPSNQPQHF.

A note on this clone: Other DNA sequences from this sample encode an identical CDR3 as well. The V call is TRBV11-3, the J call TRBJ2-3; D gene unclear. With 0 bases removed from V and 0 bases from J, the gap between germline ends came to 4 bases. The CDR3 is made up of 14 amino acids. Germline V lookup: CDR1 SGHNT, CDR2 YENEEA. The CDR3 nucleotides are TGTGCCAGCAGCTTAGACAGGAGCACAGATACGCAGTATTTT. Its protein is CASSLDRSTDTQYF.

V and J are TRBV7-2 and TRBJ2-3; no definite D call. Trimming stripped 1 base from V and 4 bases from J, with 12 bases between. Germline lookup yields CDR1 SGHTA and CDR2 FQGNSA. The CDR3 runs to 15 residues. CDR3 nucleotides: TGTGCCAGCAGCTTAGTCGTTCTGGTCTCAGATACGCAGTATTTT. Protein product: CASSLVVLVSDTQYF.

This clone was seen a handful of times. The chain has TRBV30 and TRBJ2-5; TRBD1 agrees at 8 bases. The J segment lost 5 bases and the V segment lost 7 bases, leaving 6 bases of the junction unmatched. Germline CDR1 GTSNPN, CDR2 SVGIG (reference sequence). The CDR3 extends over 12 amino acids. For the CDR3, the DNA is TGTGCCTTGACAGGGGCGGGTGAGACCCAGTACTTC. Its translation is CALTGAGETQYF. The full variable domain, in which reference TRBV30 and TRBJ2-5 provide the parts outside the CDR3, is SQTIHQWPATLVQPVGSPLSLECTVEGTSNPNLYWYRQAAGRGLQLLFYSVGIGQISSEVPQNLSASRPQDRQFILSSKKLLLSDSGFYLCALTGAGETQYFGPGTRLLVL.

This chain links TRBV7-9 with TRBJ2-5, with D possibly matching TRBD2 (6 bases). The CDR3 is made up of 17 amino acids. Germline assignment: CDR1 SEHNR and CDR2 FQNEAQ (reference sequence). V was trimmed by 4 bases and J by 0 bases, leaving 18 bases between them. This CDR3 is CASSSPLGRGDQETQYF. The CDR3 DNA reads TGTGCCAGCAGCTCACCCCTGGGGCGGGGAGACCAAGAGACCCAGTACTTC.

The genes are TRBV28 and TRBJ1-6; D possibly corresponds to TRBD1 (5 bases). The CDR3 is 15 residues long. Looked up from germline, CDR1 is MDHEN and CDR2 is SYDVKM. V was trimmed by 7 bases and J by 7 bases, leaving 17 bases between them. The CDR3 is CASNRLDFENSPLHF. DNA for the CDR3: TGTGCCAGCAACAGGTTAGATTTCGAGAATTCACCCCTCCACTTT.

This chain uses TRBV7-3 with TRBJ1-5; D not certain. V gave up 1 base and J gave up 9 bases, with 10 bases separating them. Germline CDR1 SGHTA, CDR2 FQGTGA. The CDR3 extends over 13 amino acids. CDR3 sequence: CASSLSASGPQHF. CDR3 bases: TGTGCCAGCAGCTTAAGTGCTTCAGGGCCCCAGCATTTT.

Concerning this clone itself: The identical CDR3 is also encoded by other nucleotide sequences in the sample. The genes are TRBV7-8 and TRBJ2-1; TRBD2 matches 13 bases. After removal of 1 base from V and 4 bases from J, the junction contained 4 bases not matched to a gene. Germline loops: CDR1 SGHVS, CDR2 FQNEAQ. This CDR3 region has 17 residues. This CDR3 is CASSLGPGLAGYNEQFF. CDR3 DNA: TGTGCCAGCAGCTTAGGACCGGGACTAGCGGGGTACAATGAGCAGTTCTTC.

This chain joins TRBV29-1 and TRBJ1-1; maybe TRBD1 (5 bases). Germline lookup yields CDR1 SQVTM and CDR2 ANQGSEA. V lost 5 bases and J lost 5, with 18 bases in between. The CDR3 totals 14 residues. The CDR3: CSVTPTAWGTEAFF. The CDR3 nucleotides are TGCAGCGTTACCCCGACAGCCTGGGGAACTGAAGCTTTCTTT.

This clone has just a few counts. This CDR3 is also generated by other DNA sequences in the sample. The gene calls are TRBV5-1 and TRBJ2-5, with TRBD1 identical over 10 bases. The germline V gene encodes CDR1 SGHRS and CDR2 YFSETQ. The CDR3 is 15 residues long. V shed 1 base and J 3 bases; nucleotides not matched to a gene: 3. Here the CDR3 reads CASSLLGTGEETQYF. The CDR3 DNA is TGCGCCAGCAGCTTGTTAGGGACAGGGGAAGAGACCCAGTACTTC.

Turning to this clone: The sample carries other DNA sequences with the same CDR3. CDR3 coding DNA: TGCAGCGGAGGACAGTACAATGAGCAGTTCTTC. It is translated as CSGGQYNEQFF. V usage is TRBV29-1 and J usage is TRBJ2-1; tentative D call: TRBD1 (6 bases). Between the trimmed V and J ends, which lost 7 bases and 4 bases, there was a span of 8 bases. The CDR3 has 11 amino acids. CDR1 and CDR2 (germline): SQVTM, ANQGSEA.

This clone was seen a single time. The chain is built from TRBV5-4 and TRBJ2-5, with D perhaps TRBD2 (7 bases). CDR1 and CDR2 from the germline V gene are SGHNT and YYREEE (reference sequence). The V gene lost 3 bases and the J gene lost 1 base, with 13 bases spanning the gap. This CDR3 contains 15 residues. The chain's CDR3 is CASSSGGGGQETQYF. As DNA, the CDR3 is TGTGCCAGCAGCTCGGGGGGCGGGGGCCAAGAGACCCAGTACTTC.

The chain carries TRBV6-1 and TRBJ1-5; D is unclear. The length of the CDR3 is 18 residues. CDR1 is MNHNS, CDR2 SASEGT, per germline. V was shortened by 3 bases and J by 7 bases, with 25 bases between the two germline ends. CDR3 protein: CASSDSGRDGLLNQPQHF. In nucleotides, the CDR3 is TGTGCCAGCAGTGATTCTGGAAGAGACGGCCTCCTAAACCAGCCCCAGCATTTT.

The chain has TRBV5-4 and TRBJ2-2; 7 nucleotides line up with TRBD1. V was clipped by 4 bases and J by 4 bases; unmatched bases: 4. The CDR3 loop spans 14 amino acids. Germline loops: CDR1 SGHNT, CDR2 YYREEE (reference sequence). CDR3 DNA sequence: TGTGCCAGCAGCATAGCAGGGGGCACCGGGGAGCTGTTTTTT. This gives the protein CASSIAGGTGELFF.

V is TRBV28 and J is TRBJ1-2; possible D gene TRBD1, 5 bases. V was pared by 7 bases and J by 5 bases, with 14 bases between. Germline CDR1 is MDHEN and CDR2 is SYDVKM. This CDR3 has 13 residues. The CDR3 sequence is CASTLGQQYGYTF. The CDR3 nucleotides read TGTGCCAGCACCTTGGGGCAGCAATATGGCTACACCTTC.

The chain links TRBV7-2 to TRBJ2-7; TRBD1 is a possible D gene (6 bases). Trimming took 2 bases from V and 4 from J, leaving 12 bases between them. Germline CDR1 and CDR2: SGHTA and FQGNSA. The CDR3 spans 14 residues. The CDR3 DNA reads TGTGCCAGCAGCTTAACAGGGTATACTTACGAGCAGTACTTC. Protein: CASSLTGYTYEQYF.

This clone was detected a few times. This sample includes further DNA sequences coding for the same CDR3. The chain uses TRBV5-1 and TRBJ1-1, with no clear D. Germline loops: CDR1 SGHRS, CDR2 YFSETQ. V was cut by 3 bases and J by 1 base, with 10 bases left in between. CDR3 length equals 14 residues. The CDR3 protein is CASSSRTGNTEAFF. CDR3 sequence (DNA): TGCGCCAGCAGCTCAAGGACGGGGAACACTGAAGCTTTCTTT.

This clone was observed once. V is TRBV9 and J is TRBJ2-7, with unresolved D. V dropped 0 bases and J dropped 0 bases, with 13 bases sitting between them. Germline V gives CDR1 SGDLS, CDR2 YYNGEE. The CDR3 consists of 16 residues. DNA for the CDR3: TGTGCCAGCAGCGTAGGCGAGACACATTTCTCCTACGAGCAGTACTTC. Translation gives CASSVGETHFSYEQYF.

The rearrangement uses TRBV6-5 and TRBJ2-3, with no clear D. Trimming removed 4 bases from V and 2 bases from J, with 10 bases in between. Germline-derived CDR1 and CDR2 are MNHEY and SVGAGI. CDR3 length equals 14 residues. DNA of the CDR3: TGTGCCAGCAGTTCCCGGGCCGCCACAGATACGCAGTATTTT. This gives the protein CASSSRAATDTQYF.

The DNA for the CDR3 is TGTGCCAGCAGGGGGGGAAATCTCCGCTCCTACAATGAGCAGTTCTTC. The encoded protein is CASRGGNLRSYNEQFF. The chain links TRBV28 to TRBJ2-1; D may be TRBD2 (6 bases). The germline V gene has CDR1 MDHEN and CDR2 SYDVKM. V dropped 6 bases and J dropped 0 bases, with 15 bases sitting between them. The CDR3 consists of 16 residues.

The chain carries TRBV6-6 and TRBJ2-7; tentatively, D is TRBD1 (6 bases). Germline loops: CDR1 MNHNY, CDR2 SVGAGI (reference sequence). The V gene lost 2 bases and the J gene lost 6 bases, with 17 bases spanning the gap. The CDR3 contains 15 residues. CDR3 region: CASSYPGQNFREQYF. The CDR3 DNA is TGTGCCAGCAGTTACCCCGGACAGAATTTCCGCGAGCAGTACTTC.

CDR3 sequence (DNA): TGTGCCAGCAGCCTACTCGGACAGGGGGGAGAAAAACTGTTTTTT. Amino acid sequence: CASSLLGQGGEKLFF. The V call is TRBV7-3, the J call TRBJ1-4, with 10 nucleotides matching TRBD1. The germline gives CDR1 SGHTA, CDR2 FQGTGA. This CDR3 comprises 15 residues. With 5 bases clipped from V and 8 bases from J, the junction kept 8 bases outside the gene matches. Filled out from reference TRBV7-3 and TRBJ1-4, the complete variable domain reads GAGVSQTPSNKVTEKGKYVELRCDPISGHTALYWYRQSLGQGPEFLIYFQGTGAADDSGLPNDRFFAVRPEGSVSTLKIQRTERGDSAVYLCASSLLGQGGEKLFFGSGTQLSVL.

The chain recombines TRBV10-1 with TRBJ1-5; the match to TRBD1 covers 7 bases. CDR3 size: 20 residues. Trimming took 2 bases from V and 0 from J; bases not matched to a gene: 16. Per the germline V gene, CDR1 is WNHNN and CDR2 is SYGVQD (reference sequence). As DNA, the CDR3 is TGCGCCAGCAGTGAGCGGCAGGGGGGATTACTGCTCTATAGCAATCAGCCCCAGCATTTT. Residues: CASSERQGGLLLYSNQPQHF.

This sequence joins TRBV7-3 and TRBJ1-1, with TRBD1 identical over 7 bases. This CDR3 is 14 amino acids long. Germline V gene data show CDR1 as SGHTA and CDR2 as FQGTGA. The V gene end was trimmed by 3 bases and the J gene end by 4 bases; junction bases not matched to a gene: 5. The CDR3 spells CASSFQGGGTEAFF. The CDR3 coding sequence is TGTGCCAGCAGCTTCCAGGGGGGAGGCACTGAAGCTTTCTTT.

The chain has TRBV5-1 and TRBJ2-2, with 9 positions matching TRBD2. Trimming at V came to 0 bases and at J to 1 base, leaving 4 bases not matched to a gene. The CDR3 extends over 17 amino acids. Germline assignment: CDR1 SGHRS and CDR2 YFSETQ. The CDR3 nucleotides are TGCGCCAGCAGCTTGGCTGGCGGGAGGGGGAACACCGGGGAGCTGTTTTTT. Amino acids: CASSLAGGRGNTGELFF.

The V and J genes are TRBV5-4 and TRBJ2-1, with D possibly matching TRBD2 (6 bases). Germline loops: CDR1 SGHNT, CDR2 YYREEE (reference sequence). V was cut by 3 bases and J by 4 bases, with 17 bases left in between. The CDR3 length is 16 residues. CDR3 in DNA: TGTGCCAGCAGCTCGGGGGACTTCACCTATTACAATGAGCAGTTCTTC. Protein: CASSSGDFTYYNEQFF.